This TCR beta chain comes out of a study of blood T cell repertoires in COVID-19. Background on the study: COVID-19 samples collected from the United States, Italy and Spain covered acute and convalescent phases. From T cells, B-cell-depleted T cells, or PBMCs came the material, which was cDNA or gDNA.

Per the authors' pipeline: Amplified reference gene primers provided the basis for estimating nucleated cell counts. Profiled with immunoSEQ multiplex PCR; TCRdb holds only in-frame clones, not every one. V and J calls and clone size are given by that table; D and trimming were obtained from the DNA. The sample comprises nearly 110,000 clones, 88% of which are singletons, and 6.5% to 7% rests with the top ten. Sequencing used peripheral blood. The receptor's source is a man aged 50-59 years with active or convalescent COVID-19.

CDR3: CAISLSRDSSYNEQFF. CDR3 DNA: TGTGCCATCAGTCTCTCGCGGGACTCCTCCTACAATGAGCAGTTCTTC. This chain connects TRBV10-3 to TRBJ2-1, with D tentatively TRBD2 (6 bases). V was cut by 5 bases and J by 0 bases, with 14 bases left in between. Germline loops: CDR1 ENHRY, CDR2 SYGVKD. The CDR3 is 16 residues long.